The 23 T cell receptor beta chains in this list originate from one sample, sequenced in a study of T cell repertoires in cytomegalovirus infection. TCRdb reprocessed the reads via MiXCR and lists one record per CDR3 protein. The sample contains about 740,000 distinct CDR3 sequences, about 40% of which appear only once. The sequenced sample consisted of PBMCs. These TCRs come from a human donor in good health (CMV status not recorded). Some clones in this sample may be carry-over from other donors' samples.

The CDR3 protein is CATSRDHLRGYSPLHF. DNA for the CDR3: TGTGCCACCAGCAGAGATCATTTGCGCGGGTATTCACCCCTCCACTTT. The genes are TRBV15 and TRBJ1-6; the D is unclear. The CDR3 sequence is 16 residues long. Trimming cost V 0 bases and J 8 bases, with 14 bases left between them. Germline CDR1 and CDR2: LNHNV and YYDKDF (reference sequence).

The chain couples TRBV7-2 to TRBJ2-1; 7 bases agree with TRBD2. J lost 6 bases, V lost 7 bases, and 9 bases had no gene match. There are 14 residues in the CDR3. CDR1 SGHTA and CDR2 FQGNSA come from the germline V gene. The CDR3, as DNA: TGTGCCAGCACCAAGATGCGGGGGTTCAATGAGCAGTTCTTC. Translating it yields CASTKMRGFNEQFF.

In the case of this clonotype: It is likely a read error, because the conserved phenylalanine at the end of the CDR3 is missing. The chain is built from TRBV7-2 and TRBJ2-5; D is unresolved. CDR3 length: 12 amino acids. Deletions cut 6 bases from V and 4 bases from J, with 9 bases between. Germline lookup yields CDR1 SGHTA and CDR2 FQGNSA. The CDR3: CASSFRRETQYL. Here the CDR3 DNA reads TGTGCCAGCAGTTTCCGGAGAGAGACCCAGTACTTA.

This clonotype was detected many times. The chain couples TRBV12-3 or TRBV12-4 to TRBJ1-4; D not certain. The ends were cut back, 6 bases at V and 8 bases at J, with 7 bases in the middle. This CDR3 contains 11 residues. CDR3 coding DNA: TGTGCCAGCAGCCCCGCCGAAAAACTGTTTTTT. It is translated as CASSPAEKLFF.

The V call is TRBV20-1, the J call TRBJ2-5, with TRBD2 matching 8 bases. CDR3 length equals 15 residues. Germline values: CDR1 DFQATT, CDR2 SNEGSKA (reference sequence). V gave up 3 bases and J gave up 1 base; unmatched junction bases: 7. This CDR3 reads CSASPSGGSQETQYF. The CDR3 region has the DNA TGCAGTGCTAGCCCCAGCGGGGGTTCCCAAGAGACCCAGTACTTC.

This clonotype was counted only a few times. The chain employs TRBV14 and TRBJ2-3; 13 bases are shared with TRBD2. Germline assignment: CDR1 SGHDN and CDR2 FVKESK. The CDR3 runs 21 residues. J was trimmed by 3 bases and V by 0 bases; bases with no gene match: 15. The CDR3 here is CASSQDHRQQLAGGPTDTQYF. As DNA, the CDR3 is TGTGCCAGCAGCCAAGATCATCGACAGCAACTAGCGGGAGGGCCGACAGATACGCAGTATTTT.

V is TRBV6-2 or TRBV6-3 and J is TRBJ2-5, with unresolved D. The V gene lost 0 bases and the J gene lost 5 bases, with 10 bases spanning the gap. In germline, CDR1 is MNHEY, CDR2 SVGEGT. This CDR3 contains 14 residues. Here the CDR3 DNA reads TGTGCCAGCAGTTACTCTGCTGTACAGGAGACCCAGTACTTC. It is translated as CASSYSAVQETQYF.

This sequence joins TRBV27 and TRBJ2-3, with D maybe TRBD1 (6 bases). The CDR3 has 17 amino acids. Between the trimmed V and J ends, which lost 4 bases and 2 bases, there was a span of 19 bases. Per germline, CDR1 MNHEY and CDR2 SMNVEV (reference sequence). In DNA form, the CDR3 reads TGTGCCAGCAGTTCATTACGACAGGAACTATTCACAGATACGCAGTATTTT. It yields the protein CASSSLRQELFTDTQYF.

Remarks on this clonotype: Possible read error: a much larger clone is one base away. The chain couples TRBV7-2 to TRBJ1-2; D is perhaps TRBD1 (6 bases). Germline values: CDR1 SGHTA, CDR2 FQGNSA. CDR3 length equals 14 residues. CDR3 sequence (DNA): TGTGCCAGCAGCCCCAACAGGGATCCCTATGGCTACGCCTTC. It codes for CASSPNRDPYGYAF.

The chain carries TRBV20-1 and TRBJ2-3; D call uncertain. The germline V gene has CDR1 DFQATT and CDR2 SNEGSKA (reference sequence). The CDR3 loop spans 12 amino acids. Trimming removed 2 bases from V and 4 bases from J, with 7 bases in between. The CDR3 loop is CSARIGSDTQYF. As DNA, the CDR3 is TGCAGTGCTAGAATCGGGTCAGATACGCAGTATTTT.

There are many counts of this clonotype. CDR3 nucleotides: TGTGCCAGCCCACCGTCCCTTGGGACTAGCGGCACAGATACGCAGTATTTT. Its translation: CASPPSLGTSGTDTQYF. J is TRBJ2-3 and V is TRBV28; 10 bases map to TRBD2. Looked up from germline, CDR1 is MDHEN and CDR2 is SYDVKM. The trim removed 8 bases at V and 1 base at J, leaving 12 bases unmatched. The CDR3 runs 17 residues.

The chain links TRBV19 to TRBJ2-1; D gene unclear. Trimming took 4 bases from V and 9 from J, leaving 13 bases between them. This CDR3 comprises 13 residues. CDR1 is LNHDA, CDR2 SQIVND, per germline (reference sequence). The CDR3 DNA is TGTGCCAGTAGTACCTATCTCGGACCTGAGCAGTTCTTC. Translating gives CASSTYLGPEQFF.

The rearrangement joins TRBV6-5 to TRBJ1-6, with 7 bases lining up with TRBD1. The V gene's germline CDR1 is MNHEY and CDR2 SVGAGI. Trimming removed 0 bases from V and 9 bases from J; junction bases left unmatched: 5. The CDR3 covers 15 residues. The CDR3 region is CASSYSRGRGSPLHF. The CDR3 DNA reads TGTGCCAGCAGTTACTCAAGGGGGCGAGGTTCACCCCTCCACTTT.

The chain carries TRBV7-9 and TRBJ2-7, with a tentative D call TRBD2 (5 bases). The V end was cut by 5 bases, the J end by 6 bases, with 14 bases between. The germline V gene has CDR1 SEHNR and CDR2 FQNEAQ (reference sequence). The CDR3 is 13 residues long. The DNA for the CDR3 is TGTGCCAGCAGCGGTGGACTGCCCCCCGAGCAGTACTTC. Translating it yields CASSGGLPPEQYF.

V and J are TRBV3-1 and TRBJ2-1; TRBD2 is a possible D gene (5 bases). CDR1 is LGHDT and CDR2 is YNNKEL in the germline V gene (reference sequence). Trimming removed 4 bases from V and 9 bases from J, with 25 bases in between. The length of the CDR3 is 17 residues. This chain's CDR3 is CASSPRFIARAHPEQFF. The CDR3 DNA sequence: TGTGCCAGCAGCCCCCGGTTTATTGCGAGGGCCCACCCTGAGCAGTTCTTC.

This clonotype has only a few counts. The rearrangement links TRBV10-2 to TRBJ1-2; D gene ambiguous. V was pared by 0 bases and J by 8 bases, with 16 bases between. The CDR3 spans 15 residues. The germline gives CDR1 WSHSY, CDR2 SAAADI. CDR3 nucleotides: TGCGCCAGCAGTGAGTCGACTCCGGGAGTGAGGGGCTACACCTTC. This encodes CASSESTPGVRGYTF.

The chain recombines TRBV4-1 with TRBJ1-3; D not certain. V lost 0 bases to trimming and J lost 0 bases, with 12 bases between them. The germline CDR1 and CDR2 sequences are MGHRA and YSYEKL. The CDR3 sequence is 17 residues long. The CDR3 nucleotides are TGCGCCAGCAGCCAAGAGGGTCGGTTTGCCTCTGGAAACACCATATATTTT. Protein sequence: CASSQEGRFASGNTIYF.

This clonotype was seen once. The J gene is TRBJ2-3, the V gene TRBV5-1; D call uncertain. There are 16 residues in the CDR3. CDR1 is SGHRS, CDR2 YFSETQ, per germline. V lost 1 base and J 4 bases, leaving 16 bases between the germline ends. Here the CDR3 reads CASSLNGIGLADTQYF. The CDR3 DNA reads as TGCGCCAGCAGCTTGAATGGTATCGGTCTTGCAGATACGCAGTATTTT.

This chain uses TRBV15 with TRBJ2-5, with unresolved D. CDR3 length: 17 residues. With 2 bases removed from V and 3 bases from J, the gap between germline ends came to 19 bases. Germline loops: CDR1 LNHNV, CDR2 YYDKDF (reference sequence). This CDR3 reads CATSRNPSMGMEETQYF. Here the CDR3 DNA reads TGTGCCACCAGCAGAAACCCAAGCATGGGAATGGAAGAGACCCAGTACTTC.

V gene TRBV12-3 or TRBV12-4 combines with J gene TRBJ2-5; D uncertain. Trimming left V 8 bases short and J 2 bases short, with 12 bases between. The CDR3 consists of 13 residues. The CDR3 spells CASLVANQETQYF. CDR3 nucleotides: TGTGCCAGCCTGGTGGCTAATCAAGAGACCCAGTACTTC.

This chain connects TRBV5-1 to TRBJ2-7; D not resolved. CDR3 size: 15 residues. The V and J ends lost 0 bases and 3 bases respectively, with 13 bases between them. Germline values: CDR1 SGHRS, CDR2 YFSETQ. CDR3 DNA: TGCGCCAGCAGCTTGGCCCCGGCCGCAGGCTACGAGCAGTACTTC. This sequence encodes CASSLAPAAGYEQYF.

This clonotype appeared a few times. The chain recombines TRBV19 with TRBJ2-5; 10 positions match TRBD2. With V trimmed by 1 base and J by 2 bases, 4 bases remained unmatched. CDR1 and CDR2 from the germline V gene are LNHDA and SQIVND (reference sequence). This CDR3 contains 16 residues. The chain's CDR3 is CASSIGSSGRQETQYF. CDR3 sequence (DNA): TGTGCCAGTAGTATAGGATCTAGCGGGAGACAAGAGACCCAGTACTTC. The full variable domain, in which reference TRBV19 and TRBJ2-5 provide the parts outside the CDR3, is DGGITQSPKYLFRKEGQNVTLSCEQNLNHDAMYWYRQDPGQGLRLIYYSQIVNDFQKGDIAEGYSVSREKKESFPLTVTSAQKNPTAFYLCASSIGSSGRQETQYFGPGTRLLVL.

This clonotype was detected a few times. This chain connects TRBV12-3 or TRBV12-4 to TRBJ2-7; 11 positions agree with TRBD1. The length of the CDR3 is 17 residues. V trimming: 5 bases; J trimming: 7 bases; junction bases outside the gene matches: 16. The CDR3 is CASSQYLPGQGAVEQYF. CDR3 nucleotides: TGTGCCAGCAGTCAATACCTGCCAGGACAGGGGGCGGTGGAGCAGTACTTC.